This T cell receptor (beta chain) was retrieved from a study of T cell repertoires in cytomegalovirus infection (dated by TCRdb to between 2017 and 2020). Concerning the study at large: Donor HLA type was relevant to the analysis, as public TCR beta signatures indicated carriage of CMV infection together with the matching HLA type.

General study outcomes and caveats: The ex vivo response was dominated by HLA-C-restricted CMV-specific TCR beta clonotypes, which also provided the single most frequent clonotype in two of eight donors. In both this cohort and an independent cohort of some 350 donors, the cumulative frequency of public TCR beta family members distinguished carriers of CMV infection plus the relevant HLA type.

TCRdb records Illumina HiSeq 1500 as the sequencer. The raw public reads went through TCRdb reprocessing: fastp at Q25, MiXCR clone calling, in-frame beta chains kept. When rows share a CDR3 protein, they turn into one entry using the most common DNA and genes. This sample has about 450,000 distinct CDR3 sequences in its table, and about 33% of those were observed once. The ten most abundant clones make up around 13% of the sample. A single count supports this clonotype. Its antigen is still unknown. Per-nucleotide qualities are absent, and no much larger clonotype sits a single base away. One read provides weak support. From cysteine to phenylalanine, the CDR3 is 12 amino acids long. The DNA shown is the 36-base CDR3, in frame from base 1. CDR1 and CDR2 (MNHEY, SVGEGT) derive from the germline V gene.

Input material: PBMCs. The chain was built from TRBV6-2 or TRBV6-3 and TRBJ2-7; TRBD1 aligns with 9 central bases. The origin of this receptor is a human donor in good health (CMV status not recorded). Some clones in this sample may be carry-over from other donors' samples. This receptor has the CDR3 CSRSRDRDEQYF. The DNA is TGTTCCCGCAGTCGGGACAGGGATGAGCAGTACTTC.